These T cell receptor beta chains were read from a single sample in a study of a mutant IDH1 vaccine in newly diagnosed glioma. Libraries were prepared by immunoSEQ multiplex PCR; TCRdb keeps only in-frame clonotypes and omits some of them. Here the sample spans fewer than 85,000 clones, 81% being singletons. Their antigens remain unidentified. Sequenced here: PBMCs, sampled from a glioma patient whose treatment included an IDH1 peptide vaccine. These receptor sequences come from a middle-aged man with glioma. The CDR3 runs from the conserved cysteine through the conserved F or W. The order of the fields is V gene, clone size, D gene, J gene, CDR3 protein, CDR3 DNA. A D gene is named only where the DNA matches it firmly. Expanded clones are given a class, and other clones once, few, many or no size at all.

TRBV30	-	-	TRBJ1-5	CAWARAGKQPQHF	TGTGCCTGGGCCCGGGCAGGGAAGCAGCCCCAGCATTTT
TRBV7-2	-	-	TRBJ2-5	CASSLVPNQETQYF	TGTGCCAGCAGCTTAGTCCCTAACCAAGAGACCCAGTACTTC
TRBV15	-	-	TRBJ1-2	CATSRDRINYGYTF	TGTGCCACCAGCAGAGATAGGATTAACTATGGCTACACCTTC
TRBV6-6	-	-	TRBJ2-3	CASRRDDTDTQYF	TGTGCCAGCAGAAGGGACGACACAGATACGCAGTATTTT
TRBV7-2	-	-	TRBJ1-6	CASSHRDQSSPLHF	TGTGCCAGCAGCCACCGGGATCAAAGTTCACCCCTCCACTTT
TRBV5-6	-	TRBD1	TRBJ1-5	CASSLAGGPNQPQHF	TGTGCCAGCAGCTTGGCAGGGGGCCCCAATCAGCCCCAGCATTTT
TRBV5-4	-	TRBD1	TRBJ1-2	CASSLAGDSYGYTF	TGTGCCAGCAGCTTGGCGGGGGACAGCTATGGCTACACCTTC
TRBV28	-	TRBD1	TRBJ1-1	CASSLRQGVSAEAFF	TGTGCCAGCAGTTTGAGACAGGGGGTAAGCGCTGAAGCTTTCTTT
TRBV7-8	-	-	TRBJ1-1	CASSLGSEAFF	TGTGCCAGCAGCTTAGGGTCTGAAGCTTTCTTT
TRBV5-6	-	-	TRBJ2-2	CASSLNTGELFF	TGTGCCAGCAGCTTAAACACCGGGGAGCTGTTTTTT
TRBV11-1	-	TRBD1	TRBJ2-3	CASSLGQGRTDTQYF	TGTGCCAGCAGCTTAGGACAGGGCCGGACAGATACGCAGTATTTT
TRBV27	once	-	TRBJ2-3	CASSPLSTDTQYF	TGTGCCAGCAGTCCACTTAGCACAGATACGCAGTATTTT
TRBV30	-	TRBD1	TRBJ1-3	CAWSVQGRFSSGNTIYF	TGTGCCTGGAGTGTACAGGGGCGCTTCAGCTCTGGAAACACCATATATTTT
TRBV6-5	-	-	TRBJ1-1	CASSYSLVNTEAFF	TGTGCCAGCAGTTACTCGCTTGTGAACACTGAAGCTTTCTTT
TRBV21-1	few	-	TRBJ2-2	CASSKEQVEVGGELFF	TGTGCCAGCAGCAAAGAGCAGGTCGAGGTGGGTGGGGAGCTGTTTTTT
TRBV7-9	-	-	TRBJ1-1	CASSLGVGVNTEAFF	TGTGCCAGCAGCTTAGGCGTGGGGGTGAACACTGAAGCTTTCTTT
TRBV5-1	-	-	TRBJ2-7	CASSLIRGPYEQYF	TGCGCCAGCAGCTTGATTCGTGGGCCCTACGAGCAGTACTTC
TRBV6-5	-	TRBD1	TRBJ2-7	CASSFGTELYEQYF	TGTGCCAGCAGTTTTGGGACAGAACTTTACGAGCAGTACTTC
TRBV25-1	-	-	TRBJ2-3	CASRHQGRLTDTQYF	TGTGCCAGCAGACACCAGGGCCGTTTGACAGATACGCAGTATTTT
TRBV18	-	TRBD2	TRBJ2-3	CASSPWAGGPTDTQYF	TGTGCCAGCTCACCATGGGCGGGAGGGCCCACAGATACGCAGTATTTT
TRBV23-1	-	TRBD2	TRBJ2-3	CASSRSSGSPQITQYF	TGCGCCAGCAGTCGGAGTAGCGGGAGCCCACAGATAACGCAGTATTTT
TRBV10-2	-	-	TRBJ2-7	CASSAEVSYEQYF	TGCGCCAGCAGTGCGGAGGTCTCCTACGAGCAGTACTTC
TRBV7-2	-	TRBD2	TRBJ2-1	CASSLGLAAQGEQFF	TGTGCCAGCAGCCTAGGACTAGCGGCACAAGGTGAGCAGTTCTTC
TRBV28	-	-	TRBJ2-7	CASSLGRYEQYF	TGTGCCAGCAGTTTGGGCCGCTACGAGCAGTACTTC
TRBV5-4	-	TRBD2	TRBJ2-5	CASSLVSGRPSMETQYF	TGTGCCAGCAGCTTGGTCAGCGGGAGGCCTAGCATGGAGACCCAGTACTTC
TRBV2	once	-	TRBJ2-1	CASRDIPGQFF	TGTGCCAGCAGGGACATCCCGGGGCAGTTCTTC
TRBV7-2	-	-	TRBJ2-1	CASSLVVPRNEQFF	TGTGCCAGCAGCTTAGTTGTCCCGAGGAATGAGCAGTTCTTC
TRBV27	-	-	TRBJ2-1	CASSIGPSLAYNEQFF	TGTGCCAGCAGTATAGGCCCTTCCCTAGCCTACAATGAGCAGTTCTTC
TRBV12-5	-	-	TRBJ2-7	CASGAGPLEQYF	TGTGCTAGTGGGGCAGGCCCTTTGGAGCAGTACTTC
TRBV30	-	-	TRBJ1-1	CAWTGPPKAFF	TGTGCCTGGACAGGGCCCCCAAAAGCTTTCTTT
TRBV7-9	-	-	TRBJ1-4	CASSLAFGGQYEKLFF	TGTGCCAGCAGCTTAGCGTTCGGGGGGCAATATGAAAAACTGTTTTTT
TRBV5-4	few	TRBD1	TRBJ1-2	CASRLGQNYGYTF	TGTGCCAGCAGATTGGGACAGAACTATGGCTACACCTTC
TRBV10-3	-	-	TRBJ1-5	CAISESSEGGGYGNQPQHF	TGTGCCATCAGTGAGTCGTCGGAGGGAGGTGGCTATGGGAATCAGCCCCAGCATTTT
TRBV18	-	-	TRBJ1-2	CASSPAAAASNYGYTF	TGTGCCAGCTCACCAGCGGCGGCCGCATCTAACTATGGCTACACCTTC
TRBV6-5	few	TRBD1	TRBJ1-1	CASRGQGARAEAFF	TGTGCCAGCAGGGGACAGGGGGCGAGAGCTGAAGCTTTCTTT
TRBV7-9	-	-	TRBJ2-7	CASSPSGVPPYEQYF	TGTGCCAGCAGCCCCTCGGGGGTCCCCCCCTACGAGCAGTACTTC
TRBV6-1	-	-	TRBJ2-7	CASSLGLEQYF	TGTGCCAGCTCCTTAGGGCTCGAGCAGTACTTC
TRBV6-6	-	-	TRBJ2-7	CASSTTRGASDEQYF	TGTGCCAGCAGCACCACAAGGGGCGCATCCGACGAGCAGTACTTC
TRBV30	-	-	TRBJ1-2	CAWSVGGPGYTF	TGTGCCTGGAGTGTAGGCGGTCCAGGCTACACCTTC
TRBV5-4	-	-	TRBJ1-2	CASSLNRNGYTF	TGTGCCAGCAGCTTGAACAGGAATGGCTACACCTTC
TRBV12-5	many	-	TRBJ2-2	CASGLTSPSVRHTGELFF	TGTGCTAGTGGTTTGACTTCCCCTTCGGTCAGACACACCGGGGAGCTGTTTTTT
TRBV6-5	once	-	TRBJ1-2	CASSYSVGAGYGYTF	TGTGCCAGCAGTTACTCAGTAGGGGCAGGCTATGGCTACACCTTC
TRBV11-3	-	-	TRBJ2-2	CASSWGLGELFF	TGTGCCAGCAGCTGGGGCCTCGGGGAGCTGTTTTTT
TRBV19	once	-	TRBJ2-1	CASSAGTEARGFYNEQFF	TGTGCCAGTAGTGCCGGGACGGAGGCCCGGGGATTCTACAATGAGCAGTTCTTC
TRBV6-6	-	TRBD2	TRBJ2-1	CGKRGGNNEQFF	TGTGGGAAGCGGGGGGGAAACAATGAGCAGTTCTTC
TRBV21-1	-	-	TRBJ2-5	CASSPCWGDQETQYF	TGTGCCAGCAGCCCTTGTTGGGGGGACCAAGAGACCCAGTACTTC
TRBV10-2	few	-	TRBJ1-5	CASSEMVQQPQHF	TGCGCCAGCAGTGAGATGGTACAACAGCCCCAGCATTTT
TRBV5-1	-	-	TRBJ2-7	CASSSGTNEQYF	TGCGCCAGCAGCTCCGGGACAAACGAGCAGTACTTC
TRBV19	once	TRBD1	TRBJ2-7	CASSPLRDRGVSSYEQYF	TGTGCCAGTAGTCCCCTCCGGGACAGGGGCGTGAGCTCCTACGAGCAGTACTTC
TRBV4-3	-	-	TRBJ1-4	CASSPEGFATNEKLFF	TGCGCCAGCAGCCCCGAAGGCTTCGCAACTAATGAAAAACTGTTTTTT
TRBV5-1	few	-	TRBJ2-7	CASSGGGYEQYF	TGCGCCAGCAGCGGAGGGGGGTACGAGCAGTACTTC
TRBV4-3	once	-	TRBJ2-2	CASSQESTGNTGELFF	TGCGCCAGCAGCCAAGAATCGACAGGAAACACCGGGGAGCTGTTTTTT
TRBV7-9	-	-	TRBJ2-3	CASSLGGSGTDTQYF	TGTGCCAGCAGCTTGGGGGGCTCGGGCACAGATACGCAGTATTTT
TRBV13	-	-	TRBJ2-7	CASSFLVPYEQYF	TGTGCCAGCAGCTTCCTGGTCCCCTACGAGCAGTACTTC
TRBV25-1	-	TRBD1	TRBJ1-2	CASSDPLQTGNYGYTF	TGTGCCAGCAGTGACCCCTTGCAGACAGGGAACTATGGCTACACCTTC
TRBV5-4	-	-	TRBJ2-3	CASSSTSTDTQYF	TGTGCCAGCAGCTCGACGAGCACAGATACGCAGTATTTT
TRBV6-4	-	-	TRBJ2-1	CASSAGTEQFF	TGTGCCAGCAGTGCCGGGACTGAGCAGTTCTTC
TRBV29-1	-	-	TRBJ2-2	CSARVFENTGELFF	TGCAGCGCAAGGGTTTTCGAGAACACCGGGGAGCTGTTTTTT
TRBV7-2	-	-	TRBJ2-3	CASATTDTQYF	TGTGCCAGCGCCACAACAGATACGCAGTATTTT